Following are 22 T cell receptor beta chains from one sample sequenced in a study of blood T cell repertoires in COVID-19. The method was immunoSEQ multiplex PCR; TCRdb's version includes in-frame clones alone and lacks a portion of them. The table lists fewer than 300,000 clones, around 90% of them singletons. The sample was PBMCs or T cells enriched from blood (not recorded which). Receptors originate from a woman in her twenties or thirties who had recovered from COVID-19.

J is TRBJ2-7 and V is TRBV6-1; D may be TRBD1 (6 bases). V dropped 1 base and J dropped 3 bases, with 16 bases sitting between them. Germline CDR1 and CDR2: MNHNS and SASEGT. The CDR3 runs to 16 residues. The CDR3 DNA reads as TGTGCCAGCAGTGAAGAACCGGGACAACCCTTCTACGAGCAGTACTTC. Translation: CASSEEPGQPFYEQYF.

The CDR3 here is CASSTVQGPNTEAFF. The CDR3 DNA sequence: TGTGCCAGCAGCACTGTACAGGGGCCTAACACTGAAGCTTTCTTT. The chain links TRBV28 to TRBJ1-1; TRBD1 aligns across 7 bases. Germline CDR1 is MDHEN and CDR2 is SYDVKM. The V and J ends lost 6 bases and 2 bases, in that order; junction bases with no gene match: 9. This CDR3 is 15 amino acids long.

The chain couples TRBV7-2 to TRBJ1-4; no clear D. V lost 3 bases and J 3 bases, leaving 5 bases between the germline ends. The CDR3 contains 13 residues. CDR1 is SGHTA, CDR2 FQGNSA, per germline. The chain's CDR3 is CASSFGANEKLFF. CDR3 DNA: TGTGCCAGCAGCTTCGGAGCTAATGAAAAACTGTTTTTT.

V usage is TRBV7-2 and J usage is TRBJ1-6; the D gene is possibly TRBD1 (5 bases). Trimming left V 2 bases short and J 10 bases short, with 12 bases between. The germline CDR1 and CDR2 sequences are SGHTA and FQGNSA. The CDR3 is 14 amino acids. In DNA, the CDR3 is TGTGCCAGCAGCTTATTAGGCAGGGCCTCACCCCTCCACTTT. This codes for CASSLLGRASPLHF.

V gene TRBV11-2 combines with J gene TRBJ2-7; D unclear. Germline-derived CDR1 and CDR2 are SGHAT and FQNNGV. The CDR3 is 14 amino acids. Trimming took off 5 bases at V and 5 bases at J, with 16 bases between the two ends. For the CDR3, the DNA is TGTGCCAGCAGCCCTTTAACCGGGTCGGACGAGCAGTACTTC. Translation gives CASSPLTGSDEQYF.

The V gene is TRBV18, the J gene TRBJ2-5, with 9 bases aligning to TRBD1. Germline V gene sequence: CDR1 KGHSH, CDR2 LQKENI. After removal of 2 bases from V and 3 bases from J, the junction contained 7 bases not matched to a gene. There are 16 residues in the CDR3. CDR3 region: CASSPTRGQGKETQYF. The CDR3, as DNA: TGTGCCAGCTCACCAACAAGGGGACAGGGAAAAGAGACCCAGTACTTC.

This clone has only one observation. The chain recombines TRBV5-1 with TRBJ2-7, with 8 nucleotides matching TRBD2. The germline V gene encodes CDR1 SGHRS and CDR2 YFSETQ. The length of the CDR3 is 14 residues. V dropped 1 base and J dropped 3; count of bases not matched to a gene: 3. As DNA, the CDR3 is TGCGCCAGCAGCTTGACTAGCGGCCACTACGAGCAGTACTTC. This sequence encodes CASSLTSGHYEQYF. Full variable domain (outside the CDR3, taken from reference TRBV5-1 and TRBJ2-7): KAGVTQTPRYLIKTRGQQVTLSCSPISGHRSVSWYQQTPGQGLQFLFEYFSETQRNKGNFPGRFSGRQFSNSRSEMNVSTLELGDSALYLCASSLTSGHYEQYFGPGTRLTVT.

This clone has a single count. The chain carries TRBV5-1 and TRBJ2-1; perhaps TRBD2 as D (6 bases). The CDR3 consists of 17 residues. CDR1 is SGHRS, CDR2 YFSETQ, per germline. The ends were cut back, 0 bases at V and 4 bases at J, with 17 bases in the middle. In DNA, the CDR3 is TGCGCCAGCAGCTTGGCCCTCCGGGGGAATCCGTACAATGAGCAGTTCTTC. Its protein product is CASSLALRGNPYNEQFF.

V and J are TRBV2 and TRBJ1-6, with 7 bases matching TRBD1. Germline V CDR1 and CDR2: SNHLY, FYNNEI. This CDR3 region has 14 residues. V shed 6 bases and J 10 bases; nucleotides not matched to a gene: 9. CDR3 bases: TGTGCCAGCAGGAATCAGGGGGAAAACTCACCCCTCCACTTT. This encodes CASRNQGENSPLHF.

The chain recombines TRBV28 with TRBJ2-1; maybe TRBD2 (5 bases). Trimming removed 10 bases from V and 0 bases from J, with 16 bases in between. In germline, CDR1 is MDHEN, CDR2 SYDVKM. This CDR3 is 15 amino acids long. CDR3 loop: CATQGSGSSYNEQFF. The CDR3 bases are TGTGCCACCCAAGGGTCGGGAAGCTCCTACAATGAGCAGTTCTTC.

This rearrangement joins TRBV18 to TRBJ2-3; unclear D gene. The length of the CDR3 is 13 residues. Per the germline V gene, CDR1 is KGHSH and CDR2 is LQKENI. Trimming cost V 0 bases and J 4 bases, with 5 bases left between them. In DNA form, the CDR3 reads TGTGCCAGCTCACCACCATCGGCAGATACGCAGTATTTT. Amino acid sequence: CASSPPSADTQYF.

The CDR3 spells CASSQGPPFITDTQYF. The CDR3, as DNA: TGCGCCAGCAGCCAAGGGCCTCCCTTCATCACAGATACGCAGTATTTT. The chain recombines TRBV4-1 with TRBJ2-3; the D is unclear. Germline CDR1 reads MGHRA; CDR2 reads YSYEKL. The CDR3 runs 16 residues. V lost 1 base, J lost 2 bases, and 13 bases lay in between.

This chain links TRBV14 with TRBJ1-2; the D gene is possibly TRBD1 (5 bases). Trimming stripped 0 bases from V and 2 bases from J, with 7 bases between. The CDR3 totals 14 residues. Germline V gene data show CDR1 as SGHDN and CDR2 as FVKESK. The CDR3 sequence: CASSQDDRNYGYTF. CDR3 sequence (DNA): TGTGCCAGCAGCCAAGATGACAGAAACTATGGCTACACCTTC.

The rearrangement joins TRBV28 to TRBJ2-7, with D possibly being TRBD1 (5 bases). CDR1 is MDHEN and CDR2 is SYDVKM in the germline V gene. V lost 5 bases and J 2 bases, leaving 19 bases between the germline ends. The CDR3 is 16 residues long. The CDR3 DNA sequence: TGTGCCAGCAGTACACCCCGACAGAGAGTCGCCTACGAGCAGTACTTC. It encodes CASSTPRQRVAYEQYF.

This clone turned up a few times. This chain joins TRBV6-5 and TRBJ1-5, with 7 bases that match TRBD1. CDR3 size: 14 residues. V gave up 6 bases and J gave up 2 bases; unmatched junction bases: 4. Germline loops: CDR1 MNHEY, CDR2 SVGAGI. CDR3 in DNA: TGTGCCAGCAGAAGGGGGCGTGGCAATCAGCCCCAGCATTTT. This translates into CASRRGRGNQPQHF.

The chain couples TRBV4-1 to TRBJ2-4; no clear D. In germline, CDR1 is MGHRA, CDR2 YSYEKL. The CDR3 totals 18 residues. The V end lost 0 bases, the J end lost 0 bases, and 15 bases lay between the germline ends. CDR3 loop: CASSQDSFETLAKNIQYF. The CDR3 DNA is TGCGCCAGCAGCCAAGACTCATTTGAAACTCTAGCCAAAAACATTCAGTACTTC.

The chain couples TRBV28 to TRBJ2-1; TRBD2 matches at 7 bases. The CDR3 has 14 amino acids. The germline CDR1 and CDR2 sequences are MDHEN and SYDVKM. V trimming: 6 bases; J trimming: 9 bases; junction bases outside the gene matches: 11. CDR3: CASRAGWGRVEQFF. The DNA for the CDR3 is TGTGCCAGCAGGGCCGGATGGGGGAGGGTTGAGCAGTTCTTC.

This chain uses TRBV11-1 with TRBJ2-1, with 11 bases aligning to TRBD2. The CDR3 has 14 residues. In germline, CDR1 is SGHAT, CDR2 FQDESV (reference sequence). V shed 4 bases and J 5 bases; nucleotides not matched to a gene: 1. The CDR3 region has the DNA TGTGCCAGCAGCTCTAGCGGGGGGAACAATGAGCAGTTCTTC. It is translated as CASSSSGGNNEQFF.

In DNA, the CDR3 is TGTGCCAGCAGCTTCGGGGGGGACACCGGGGAGCTGTTTTTT. Translated: CASSFGGDTGELFF. The chain has TRBV11-3 and TRBJ2-2; 8 bases fit TRBD2. Germline CDR1 SGHNT, CDR2 YENEEA. CDR3 length: 14 residues. J gave up 3 bases and V 3 bases, and 0 bases lay outside the gene matches.

The chain links TRBV4-1 to TRBJ2-7, with TRBD1 matching over 10 bases. The CDR3 is 14 residues long. Unmatched junction bases numbered 4, after V lost 5 bases and J lost 3 bases. Per germline, CDR1 MGHRA and CDR2 YSYEKL. CDR3 in amino acids: CASSARTGGYEQYF. The CDR3 bases are TGCGCCAGCAGCGCCCGGACAGGGGGCTACGAGCAGTACTTC.

The chain has TRBV5-1 and TRBJ1-2, with D perhaps matching TRBD1 (6 bases). V was cut by 1 base and J by 3 bases, with 22 bases left in between. The CDR3 length is 18 residues. The germline CDR1 and CDR2 sequences are SGHRS and YFSETQ. CDR3: CASSLSMSRDRTDYGYTF. CDR3 nucleotide sequence: TGCGCCAGCAGCTTGAGTATGAGTCGTGACCGGACAGACTATGGCTACACCTTC.

This clone was counted only a few times. The genes are TRBV18 and TRBJ1-1; D remains ambiguous. Trimming removed 6 bases from V and 1 base from J, with 15 bases in between. Germline assignment: CDR1 KGHSH and CDR2 LQKENI. The CDR3 is 15 residues long. In nucleotides, the CDR3 is TGTGCCAGCTCCCTAATTCAGGACTGGAACACTGAAGCTTTCTTT. This sequence encodes CASSLIQDWNTEAFF.